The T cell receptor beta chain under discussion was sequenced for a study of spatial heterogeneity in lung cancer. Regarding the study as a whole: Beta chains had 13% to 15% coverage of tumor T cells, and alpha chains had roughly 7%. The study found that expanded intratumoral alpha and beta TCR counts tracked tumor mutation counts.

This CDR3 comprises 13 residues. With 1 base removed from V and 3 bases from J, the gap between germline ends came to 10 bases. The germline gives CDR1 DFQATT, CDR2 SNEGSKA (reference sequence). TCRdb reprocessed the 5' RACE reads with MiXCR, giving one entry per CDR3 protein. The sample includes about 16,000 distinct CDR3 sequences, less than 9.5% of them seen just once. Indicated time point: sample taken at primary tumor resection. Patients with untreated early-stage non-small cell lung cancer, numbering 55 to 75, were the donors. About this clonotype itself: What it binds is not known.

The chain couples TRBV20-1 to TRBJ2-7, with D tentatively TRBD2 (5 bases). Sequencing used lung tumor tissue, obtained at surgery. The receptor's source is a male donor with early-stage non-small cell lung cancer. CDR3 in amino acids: CSARAIGDYEQYF. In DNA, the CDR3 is TGCAGTGCTAGAGCGATCGGGGACTACGAGCAGTACTTC.